One sample yielded the 14 T cell receptor beta chains listed below, sequenced in a study of healthy donors' naive CD4 and CD8 T cells. Starting from 500 ng of total RNA, TCR libraries were made with linear amplification. TCRdb called the reads again in MiXCR, with one record for every CDR3 protein. The table records 150,000 to 200,000 distinct CDR3 sequences, about four fifths of them present only once. Source material: naive CD4+ and CD8+ T cells sorted from blood, pooled from several donors. Receptor source: a pool of human donors in good health; the sample pools cells from several healthy donors.

J is TRBJ2-7 and V is TRBV4-2; 10 positions agree with TRBD2. This CDR3 contains 18 residues. Germline-derived CDR1 and CDR2 are LGHNA and YNFKEQ. With V trimmed by 1 base and J by 0 bases, 9 bases remained unmatched. CDR3 coding DNA: TGTGCCAGCAGCCAAGTCCCAGGACTAGCGGAAAGCTCCTACGAGCAGTACTTC. It is translated as CASSQVPGLAESSYEQYF.

In regard to this clonotype: The junction departs from the called germline gene at one end, perhaps through a read error. The rearrangement uses TRBV5-1 and TRBJ1-1; D is unresolved. The germline gives CDR1 SGHRS, CDR2 YFSETQ. The CDR3 is 17 amino acids. This chain's CDR3 is CASSLGSNYGMNTEAFF. CDR3 sequence (DNA): TGTGCCAGCAGCTTAGGATCTAATTACGGCATGAACACTGAAGCTTTCTTT.

V and J are TRBV11-1 and TRBJ2-7, with D tentatively TRBD1 or TRBD2 (5 bases each). The CDR3 is 14 residues long. V lost 7 bases to trimming and J lost 2 bases, with 15 bases between them. CDR1 and CDR2 from the germline V gene are SGHAT and FQDESV (reference sequence). The CDR3 loop is CASTLRDAAYEQYF. The CDR3 bases are TGTGCCAGCACCCTCCGGGACGCCGCCTACGAGCAGTACTTC.

The sample holds a few counts of this clonotype. This chain uses TRBV2 with TRBJ2-4; D ambiguous. The CDR3 is 13 residues long. Between the trimmed V and J ends, which lost 1 base and 13 bases, there was a span of 14 bases. The V gene's germline CDR1 is SNHLY and CDR2 FYNNEI. This chain's CDR3 is CASSEVSVPMQYF. In nucleotides, the CDR3 is TGTGCCAGCAGTGAAGTGTCAGTACCGATGCAGTACTTC.

This sequence joins TRBV7-6 and TRBJ2-7; D is tentatively TRBD1 or TRBD2 (5 bases each). The CDR3 totals 16 residues. Germline assignment: CDR1 SGHVS and CDR2 FNYEAQ. Trimming removed 0 bases from V and 3 bases from J, with 15 bases in between. The CDR3: CASSLAPPGSVYEQYF. For the CDR3, the DNA is TGTGCCAGCAGCTTAGCGCCCCCAGGGAGCGTCTACGAGCAGTACTTC.

This clonotype was observed a single time. The CDR3 region has the DNA TGTGCCAGCAGCTTAGCATTAGCGGAAGCTTTCTTT. Amino acids: CASSLALAEAFF. The chain links TRBV7-9 to TRBJ1-1, with D unclear. V gave up 0 bases and J gave up 8 bases, with 7 bases separating them. Germline-derived CDR1 and CDR2 are SEHNR and FQNEAQ (reference sequence). This CDR3 spans 12 amino acids.

A note on this clonotype: The junction departs from the called germline gene at one end, perhaps through a read error. The chain joins TRBV12-3 or TRBV12-4 to TRBJ1-2; D gene ambiguous. This CDR3 spans 13 amino acids. CDR3 region: CASSFGANYGYTF. CDR3 nucleotide sequence: TGTGCTAGCAGTTTCGGTGCCAACTATGGCTACACCTTC.

The chain has TRBV11-1 and TRBJ1-1; no reliable D call. Trimming pared 5 bases from V and 0 bases from J, leaving 16 bases between. Germline CDR1 reads SGHAT; CDR2 reads FQDESV (reference sequence). The CDR3 loop spans 16 amino acids. The CDR3 nucleotides read TGTGCCAGCAGCAAATTGCGGGGATTGGTGAACACTGAAGCTTTCTTT. Translated, it gives CASSKLRGLVNTEAFF.

The rearrangement joins TRBV27 to TRBJ1-5; D may be TRBD1 (5 bases). This CDR3 region has 13 residues. The ends were cut back, 5 bases at V and 3 bases at J, with 8 bases in the middle. Germline V gene data show CDR1 as MNHEY and CDR2 as SMNVEV (reference sequence). Here the CDR3 DNA reads TGTGCCAGCAGTGCAGGGAACAATCAGCCCCAGCATTTT. Translating it yields CASSAGNNQPQHF.

The J gene is TRBJ2-3, the V gene TRBV19, with a weak D call TRBD2 (5 bases). CDR3 length equals 15 residues. V dropped 2 bases and J dropped 1 base, with 10 bases sitting between them. Germline assignment: CDR1 LNHDA and CDR2 SQIVND (reference sequence). CDR3 loop: CASSIFAGGTDTQYF. The CDR3 region has the DNA TGTGCCAGTAGTATATTTGCGGGTGGCACAGATACGCAGTATTTT.

This sequence joins TRBV29-1 and TRBJ1-2; 8 bases map to TRBD1. This CDR3 is built from 14 residues. Germline V gene data show CDR1 as SQVTM and CDR2 as ANQGSEA. V dropped 6 bases and J dropped 4; count of bases not matched to a gene: 10. Here the CDR3 reads CSVPTGQVAYGYTF. Written as DNA, the CDR3 is TGCAGCGTCCCAACGGGACAGGTGGCCTATGGCTACACCTTC.

This clonotype was seen only a few times. CDR3 DNA: TGCAGCGTTGTAAGGGATCAAGAGACCCAGTACTTC. It yields the protein CSVVRDQETQYF. V is TRBV29-1 and J is TRBJ2-5; D unresolved. CDR3 length equals 12 residues. V gave up 4 bases and J gave up 2 bases, with 8 bases separating them. Per germline, CDR1 SQVTM and CDR2 ANQGSEA.

This clonotype was recorded only once. The genes are TRBV19 and TRBJ1-6, with D hard to call. The CDR3 contains 16 residues. V lost 5 bases, J lost 4 bases, and 15 bases lay in between. CDR1 and CDR2 (germline): LNHDA, SQIVND (reference sequence). For the CDR3, the DNA is TGTGCCAGTAGTCCGGCGCCAGAAGTTTATAATTCACCCCTCCACTTT. Translation: CASSPAPEVYNSPLHF.

This clonotype appeared a single time. The chain recombines TRBV29-1 with TRBJ2-1; 10 positions agree with TRBD2. This CDR3 comprises 17 residues. The ends lost 3 bases at V and 3 bases at J; junction bases unmatched: 11. The germline V gene has CDR1 SQVTM and CDR2 ANQGSEA. The CDR3 DNA is TGCAGCGTTGAGATGCCTTATAGCGGGGGGTACTACAATGAGCAGTTCTTC. Its protein is CSVEMPYSGGYYNEQFF.